The 32 T cell receptor beta chains below come from one sample, sequenced in a study of cytomegalovirus exposure and HLA in healthy donors. Researchers ran the PCR with 60 Vbeta and 13 Jbeta primers. Only in-frame clones appear in the TCRdb table, and some are missing; sequencing was by immunoSEQ multiplex PCR. The sample lists about 140,000 clones, 82% occurring once. Sequencing was performed on PBMCs. Receptors were obtained from a man aged 18-30 years in good health and CMV-seropositive.

The CDR3 protein is CAWSGLHSGVTYEQYF. CDR3 nucleotide sequence: TGTGCCTGGAGTGGCCTGCATAGCGGGGTAACCTACGAGCAGTACTTC. The chain is built from TRBV30 and TRBJ2-7; 8 nucleotides align to TRBD2. The germline V gene has CDR1 GTSNPN and CDR2 SVGIG (reference sequence). CDR3 length: 16 amino acids. V lost 1 base, J lost 2 bases, and 10 bases stayed unmatched.

This clone has more than one count but fewer than ten. The chain uses TRBV19 and TRBJ1-5, with TRBD1 matching over 10 bases. The germline gives CDR1 LNHDA, CDR2 SQIVND (reference sequence). The CDR3 covers 16 residues. J gave up 0 bases and V 7 bases, and 6 bases lay outside the gene matches. This CDR3 is CASILTGGISNQPQHF. In DNA form, the CDR3 reads TGTGCCAGTATCTTGACAGGGGGCATTAGCAATCAGCCCCAGCATTTT.

The CDR3 DNA is TGTGCCAGCAGTGAACGGGGTCTCCCCTCTGGGGCCAACGTCCTGACTTTC. It encodes CASSERGLPSGANVLTF. The chain recombines TRBV6-1 with TRBJ2-6; maybe TRBD2 (5 bases). Trimming cost V 2 bases and J 0 bases, with 11 bases left between them. CDR3 length equals 17 residues. Germline V lookup: CDR1 MNHNS, CDR2 SASEGT.

The chain carries TRBV2 and TRBJ1-2; D might be TRBD1 (5 bases). Trimming removed 6 bases at V and 3 bases at J, with 17 bases between. The germline V gene has CDR1 SNHLY and CDR2 FYNNEI. This CDR3 spans 15 amino acids. DNA for the CDR3: TGTGCCAGCAGAGGACGGAGACTAGGGGACTATGGCTACACCTTC. It yields the protein CASRGRRLGDYGYTF.

The rearrangement uses TRBV4-1 and TRBJ1-1, with D perhaps matching TRBD1 (5 bases). Trimming pared 4 bases from V and 1 base from J, leaving 16 bases between. The V gene's germline CDR1 is MGHRA and CDR2 YSYEKL. The CDR3 sequence is 16 residues long. The CDR3 sequence is CASSLAGRGGNTEAFF. In DNA, the CDR3 is TGCGCCAGCAGCCTCGCGGGGAGGGGAGGGAACACTGAAGCTTTCTTT.

The rearrangement uses TRBV29-1 and TRBJ2-7; TRBD1 agrees at 7 bases. The CDR3 covers 11 residues. V dropped 2 bases and J dropped 6; count of bases not matched to a gene: 1. CDR1 is SQVTM and CDR2 is ANQGSEA in the germline V gene. CDR3 in amino acids: CSVERGREQYF. The CDR3, as DNA: TGCAGCGTTGAAAGGGGGCGCGAGCAGTACTTC.

The chain couples TRBV9 to TRBJ2-1; D is uncertain. This CDR3 is 12 amino acids long. Germline CDR1 is SGDLS and CDR2 is YYNGEE. Trimming pared 4 bases from V and 6 bases from J, leaving 8 bases between. The CDR3 loop is CASSPAGNEQFF. CDR3 bases: TGTGCCAGCAGCCCTGCAGGCAATGAGCAGTTCTTC.

V and J are TRBV7-3 and TRBJ1-2; tentative D call: TRBD1 (6 bases). The V end lost 2 bases, the J end lost 0 bases, and 16 bases lay between the germline ends. The CDR3 spans 17 residues. Germline loops: CDR1 SGHTA, CDR2 FQGTGA. This chain's CDR3 is CASSLVGGPGTNYGYTF. The CDR3 DNA follows: TGTGCCAGCAGCTTAGTAGGGGGTCCAGGGACTAACTATGGCTACACCTTC.

The chain employs TRBV28 and TRBJ1-4, with TRBD1 as a possible D gene (5 bases). The CDR3 spans 17 residues. V was shortened by 8 bases and J by 0 bases, with 19 bases between the two germline ends. Germline lookup yields CDR1 MDHEN and CDR2 SYDVKM. Here the CDR3 reads CASGGLGWGATNEKLFF. The CDR3 DNA reads as TGTGCCAGCGGTGGACTGGGGTGGGGGGCAACTAATGAAAAACTGTTTTTT.

The chain links TRBV19 to TRBJ2-7; 7 bases fit TRBD1. Germline V lookup: CDR1 LNHDA, CDR2 SQIVND (reference sequence). The CDR3 is 14 amino acids. The trim removed 6 bases at V and 2 bases at J, leaving 7 bases unmatched. CDR3 coding DNA: TGTGCCAGTAGACTTACAGGGGAAGCCTACGAGCAGTACTTC. As protein: CASRLTGEAYEQYF.

This clone was found a few times. Mismatch with germline at one junction end may stem from a read error. This chain uses TRBV7-9 with TRBJ1-2; D possibly corresponds to TRBD1 (6 bases). CDR1 and CDR2 from the germline V gene are SEHNR and FQNEAQ (reference sequence). The CDR3 contains 15 residues. CDR3 sequence (DNA): TGTTCCAGCAGCTTAGCCCCTACAGGGTTCTATGGCTACACCTTC. Protein: CSSSLAPTGFYGYTF.

The sample holds a few counts of this clone. One end of the junction fails to match germline, which may point to a read error. The CDR3, as DNA: TGCGGGTCGAGCTCCTACAATGAGCAGTTCTTC. Translation gives CGSSSYNEQFF. The chain couples TRBV28 to TRBJ2-1, with D hard to call. Germline V gene sequence: CDR1 MDHEN, CDR2 SYDVKM. This CDR3 comprises 11 residues.

V is TRBV19 and J is TRBJ2-1; TRBD2 agrees at 9 bases. J was trimmed by 4 bases and V by 2 bases; bases with no gene match: 3. The CDR3 has 15 residues. Germline CDR1 reads LNHDA; CDR2 reads SQIVND (reference sequence). The CDR3 region is CASSITSGPYNEQFF. The CDR3 DNA is TGTGCCAGTAGTATAACTAGCGGGCCATACAATGAGCAGTTCTTC.

CDR3 amino acids: CAWSRGTSGGRGNEQFF. The CDR3 DNA follows: TGTGCCTGGAGTCGGGGGACTAGCGGGGGCCGGGGCAATGAGCAGTTCTTC. J is TRBJ2-1 and V is TRBV30; 14 nucleotides match TRBD2. The germline CDR1 and CDR2 sequences are GTSNPN and SVGIG (reference sequence). The CDR3 is made up of 17 amino acids. V was pared by 2 bases and J by 6 bases, with 9 bases of the junction left unmatched.

The V and J genes are TRBV2 and TRBJ2-5; perhaps TRBD2 as D (5 bases). Germline CDR1 is SNHLY and CDR2 is FYNNEI. Trimming removed 8 bases from V and 11 bases from J, with 24 bases in between. The CDR3 consists of 14 residues. The CDR3 reads CASVSAVRGWEQYF. Written as DNA, the CDR3 is TGTGCCAGCGTCTCAGCGGTGCGAGGATGGGAGCAGTACTTC. The full variable domain, completed using reference TRBV2 and TRBJ2-5, is EPEVTQTPSHQVTQMGQEVILRCVPISNHLYFYWYRQILGQKVEFLVSFYNNEISEKSEIFDDQFSVERPDGSNFTLKIRSTKLEDSAMYFCASVSAVRGWEQYFGPGTRLLVL.

V is TRBV20-1 and J is TRBJ2-2, with a tentative D call TRBD1 (6 bases). The germline CDR1 and CDR2 sequences are DFQATT and SNEGSKA (reference sequence). The CDR3 spans 11 residues. V dropped 6 bases and J dropped 5 bases, with 7 bases sitting between them. CDR3 loop: CSAGQTGELFF. CDR3 in DNA: TGCAGTGCCGGACAGACCGGGGAGCTGTTTTTT.

The CDR3 DNA sequence: TGCGCCACCTTACAGGGGGCGGATACGCAGTATTTT. This encodes CATLQGADTQYF. The chain recombines TRBV10-2 with TRBJ2-3, with 9 bases matching TRBD1. The V gene's germline CDR1 is WSHSY and CDR2 SAAADI. CDR3 length: 12 residues. V gave up 10 bases and J gave up 6 bases; unmatched junction bases: 5.

The genes are TRBV5-4 and TRBJ2-1; 7 nucleotides agree with TRBD1. The ends lost 4 bases at V and 5 bases at J; junction bases unmatched: 6. Germline CDR1 and CDR2: SGHNT and YYREEE (reference sequence). The CDR3 has 14 residues. The CDR3: CASSALDRDNEQFF. DNA for the CDR3: TGTGCCAGCAGCGCGCTAGACAGGGACAATGAGCAGTTCTTC.

This sequence joins TRBV6-1 and TRBJ1-1, with 11 bases aligning to TRBD1. The V and J ends lost 5 bases and 1 base, in that order; junction bases with no gene match: 3. The CDR3 covers 15 residues. CDR1 is MNHNS, CDR2 SASEGT, per germline. This chain's CDR3 is CASSSGTGGNTEAFF. CDR3 bases: TGTGCCAGCAGTTCAGGGACAGGGGGGAACACTGAAGCTTTCTTT.

The V call is TRBV6-1, the J call TRBJ1-1; the D gene is possibly TRBD1 (6 bases). Trimming pared 8 bases from V and 3 bases from J, leaving 10 bases between. CDR1 and CDR2 from the germline V gene are MNHNS and SASEGT. This CDR3 has 12 amino acids. CDR3 DNA sequence: TGTGCCAGCTTACAGGGTTACACTGAAGCTTTCTTT. Translating gives CASLQGYTEAFF.

The V call is TRBV6-6, the J call TRBJ2-2; 7 bases agree with TRBD1. J lost 6 bases, V lost 6 bases, and 13 bases had no gene match. Germline CDR1 reads MNHNY; CDR2 reads SVGAGI (reference sequence). The CDR3 runs to 16 residues. CDR3 bases: TGTGCCAGCAGCCTCGGTGACAGGGTAGGGCCCGGGGAGCTGTTTTTT. Translation gives CASSLGDRVGPGELFF.

This clone has only one observation. This chain links TRBV7-3 with TRBJ2-2; 11 nucleotides align to TRBD1. CDR3 length: 17 residues. Germline V gene sequence: CDR1 SGHTA, CDR2 FQGTGA. V lost 5 bases to trimming and J lost 2 bases; unmatched junction nucleotides: 7. CDR3: CASSPDRGRVNTGELFF. The CDR3 region has the DNA TGTGCCAGCAGCCCGGACAGGGGGCGTGTTAACACCGGGGAGCTGTTTTTT.

The chain recombines TRBV19 with TRBJ2-3, with 11 bases aligning to TRBD2. Germline V gene lookup returns CDR1 LNHDA and CDR2 SQIVND (reference sequence). V was pared by 6 bases and J by 5 bases, with 4 bases of the junction left unmatched. The CDR3 sequence is 14 residues long. Written as DNA, the CDR3 is TGTGCCAGTAGGGGACTAGCGGTCGGAGATACGCAGTATTTT. Amino acid sequence: CASRGLAVGDTQYF.

The J gene is TRBJ2-5, the V gene TRBV6-5, with D uncertain. The end of the DNA fits TRBJ2-7 better, so the J call may be wrong. The germline V gene encodes CDR1 MNHEY and CDR2 SVGAGI. This CDR3 region has 11 residues. Here the CDR3 DNA reads TGTGCCAGCAGTTTCGCTTACGAGCAGTACTTC. It yields the protein CASSFAYEQYF.

The rearrangement joins TRBV2 to TRBJ1-5, with D possibly being TRBD1 (5 bases). The germline CDR1 and CDR2 sequences are SNHLY and FYNNEI. Trimming took off 6 bases at V and 2 bases at J, with 14 bases between the two ends. This CDR3 spans 15 amino acids. CDR3 sequence (DNA): TGTGCCAGCAGGGGGGGGGTGCGGGGCAATCAGCCCCAGCATTTT. It specifies CASRGGVRGNQPQHF.

The chain has TRBV19 and TRBJ1-1; D uncertain. Trimming shortened V by 3 bases and J by 2 bases, and 10 bases separated the two germline ends. Germline V gene data show CDR1 as LNHDA and CDR2 as SQIVND (reference sequence). This CDR3 has 14 amino acids. CDR3: CASSIVGANTEAFF. The DNA of the CDR3 is TGTGCCAGTAGTATCGTCGGAGCTAACACTGAAGCTTTCTTT.

This clone has just one count. V usage is TRBV7-9 and J usage is TRBJ2-7; no firm D call. The CDR3 is 11 amino acids. The germline V gene has CDR1 SEHNR and CDR2 FQNEAQ (reference sequence). Between the trimmed V and J ends, which lost 5 bases and 5 bases, there was a span of 7 bases. The CDR3 region has the DNA TGTGCCAGCAGCCCAAACAACGAGCAGTACTTC. Translating it yields CASSPNNEQYF.

The J gene is TRBJ1-5, the V gene TRBV19; possibly TRBD1 for D (5 bases). With 6 bases removed from V and 9 bases from J, the gap between germline ends came to 18 bases. The CDR3 consists of 14 residues. From germline, CDR1 is LNHDA and CDR2 SQIVND (reference sequence). The CDR3, as DNA: TGTGCCAGTAGAGGGCCTCTTCTCCAGGGGCCCCAGCATTTT. It encodes CASRGPLLQGPQHF.

This chain uses TRBV25-1 with TRBJ1-6, with D maybe TRBD1 (5 bases). This CDR3 is 15 amino acids long. Germline CDR1 reads MGHDK; CDR2 reads SYGVNS. Trimming cost V 3 bases and J 7 bases, with 13 bases left between them. CDR3 amino acids: CASSDSGTSNSPLHF. The CDR3 DNA sequence: TGTGCCAGCAGTGATTCGGGGACTAGCAATTCACCCCTCCACTTT.

The V gene is TRBV19, the J gene TRBJ2-7, with TRBD2 identical over 8 bases. Per the germline V gene, CDR1 is LNHDA and CDR2 is SQIVND (reference sequence). The ends lost 6 bases at V and 0 bases at J; junction bases unmatched: 7. The CDR3 contains 15 residues. CDR3 DNA sequence: TGTGCCAGTAGCCCGGGGGGGAACCCCTCCTACGAGCAGTACTTC. Translating it yields CASSPGGNPSYEQYF.

This clone was detected only once. The chain recombines TRBV2 with TRBJ2-3; 12 positions match TRBD2. Germline V gene lookup returns CDR1 SNHLY and CDR2 FYNNEI. The CDR3 is 16 amino acids. After removal of 5 bases from V and 2 bases from J, the junction contained 5 bases not matched to a gene. This CDR3 is CASSSTSGRITDTQYF. CDR3 DNA: TGTGCCAGCAGTTCGACTAGCGGGAGAATCACAGATACGCAGTATTTT.

V and J are TRBV5-1 and TRBJ1-6; a possible D gene is TRBD1 (5 bases). The CDR3 has 14 amino acids. Germline lookup yields CDR1 SGHRS and CDR2 YFSETQ. V dropped 4 bases and J dropped 14 bases, with 19 bases sitting between them. The CDR3 loop reads CASSPRWGDGSLHF. CDR3 sequence (DNA): TGCGCCAGCAGCCCGAGGTGGGGGGACGGGTCCCTCCACTTT.